One and the same sample provided the 29 T cell receptor beta chains below, sequenced in a study of T cells in Graves' hyperthyroidism and ophthalmopathy. Amplification yielded TCR beta CDR3 regions, with RNA transcripts as the source. TCR CDR3 regions were first amplified by RT-PCR with HTBI primers. One entry per CDR3 protein results from TCRdb running MiXCR on the multiplex PCR reads. Among 130,000 to 150,000 distinct CDR3 sequences listed, approximately 24% were seen once. The sample taken for sequencing was blood. Receptors were obtained from a woman aged 45-65 years with Graves' hyperthyroidism that later progressed to Graves' ophthalmopathy.

Many counts were recorded for this clonotype. The J gene is TRBJ2-5, the V gene TRBV7-8; D is perhaps TRBD2 (5 bases). Trimming cost V 5 bases and J 7 bases, with 14 bases left between them. The length of the CDR3 is 13 residues. Per the germline V gene, CDR1 is SGHVS and CDR2 is FQNEAQ. CDR3 bases: TGTGCCAGCAGCCAAAGGCCCGGGGTGACCCAGTACTTC. Its protein is CASSQRPGVTQYF.

At least ten counts were recorded for this clonotype. The V gene is TRBV7-9, the J gene TRBJ2-7; 11 bases align to TRBD2. Germline trimming cut 5 bases from V and 6 bases from J; bases unmatched to any gene: 9. The CDR3 extends over 15 amino acids. Germline V gene lookup returns CDR1 SEHNR and CDR2 FQNEAQ (reference sequence). Here the CDR3 DNA reads TGTGCCAGCAGCGAAACTAGCGGGAGTTTTGCCGAGCAGTACTTC. It is translated as CASSETSGSFAEQYF.

This chain connects TRBV6-1 to TRBJ2-1; 10 nucleotides match TRBD2. The trim removed 3 bases at V and 8 bases at J, leaving 7 bases unmatched. This CDR3 is built from 15 residues. Germline assignment: CDR1 MNHNS and CDR2 SASEGT. CDR3 bases: TGTGCCAGCAGTGAGCTAGCGGGGGCTAAGGATGAGCAGTTCTTC. As protein: CASSELAGAKDEQFF.

The V and J genes are TRBV27 and TRBJ1-2; 7 bases fit TRBD1. The germline gives CDR1 MNHEY, CDR2 SMNVEV (reference sequence). CDR3 length: 16 amino acids. J gave up 5 bases and V 2 bases, and 11 bases lay outside the gene matches. The DNA for the CDR3 is TGTGCCAGCAGTTTAGCCCAGTCCCAGGGGGGGTATGGCTACACCTTC. Amino acid sequence: CASSLAQSQGGYGYTF.

This clonotype was counted ten times or more. The V and J genes are TRBV6-5 and TRBJ1-1; D is undetermined. The germline CDR1 and CDR2 sequences are MNHEY and SVGAGI. Trimming shortened V by 0 bases and J by 9 bases, and 17 bases separated the two germline ends. CDR3 length equals 15 residues. CDR3 sequence (DNA): TGTGCCAGCAGTTACTCGGATGCGGGAACTACGAAAGCTTTCTTT. This codes for CASSYSDAGTTKAFF.

The gene calls are TRBV7-2 and TRBJ2-1; D is undetermined. Looked up from germline, CDR1 is SGHTA and CDR2 is FQGNSA. Trimming took off 1 base at V and 6 bases at J, with 16 bases between the two ends. There are 16 residues in the CDR3. The CDR3 reads CASSLEHVRISNEQFF. The CDR3 bases are TGTGCCAGCAGCTTAGAGCACGTGAGGATAAGCAATGAGCAGTTCTTC.

At least ten counts were recorded for this clonotype. The rearrangement uses TRBV2 and TRBJ1-3, with a tentative D call TRBD1 (5 bases). Trimming left V 7 bases short and J 3 bases short, with 13 bases between. The CDR3 extends over 14 amino acids. Germline V gives CDR1 SNHLY, CDR2 FYNNEI. For the CDR3, the DNA is TGTGCCAGCACTACTTGGGACCGTGGAAACACCATATATTTT. Protein product: CASTTWDRGNTIYF.

The sample holds many counts of this clonotype. The chain is built from TRBV20-1 and TRBJ2-1; D is ambiguous. There are 13 residues in the CDR3. Trimming removed 6 bases at V and 9 bases at J, with 18 bases between. Germline V gene lookup returns CDR1 DFQATT and CDR2 SNEGSKA (reference sequence). Written as DNA, the CDR3 is TGCAGTGCCACGACGAACTCTCGTTCTGAGCAGTTCTTC. Its protein is CSATTNSRSEQFF.

This clonotype was counted only a few times. The genes are TRBV20-1 and TRBJ2-7; 11 nucleotides align to TRBD2. Trimming took 7 bases from V and 1 from J; bases not matched to a gene: 6. The germline V gene encodes CDR1 DFQATT and CDR2 SNEGSKA (reference sequence). The CDR3 extends over 14 amino acids. Here the CDR3 DNA reads TGCAGTGTGGGGACTAGCGGAATTTCCTACGAGCAGTACTTC. It codes for CSVGTSGISYEQYF.

This clonotype was picked up a small number of times. The rearrangement uses TRBV20-1 and TRBJ1-4, with D possibly matching TRBD1 (5 bases). The CDR3 has 14 amino acids. V gave up 5 bases and J gave up 2 bases, with 12 bases separating them. CDR1 DFQATT and CDR2 SNEGSKA come from the germline V gene (reference sequence). In DNA, the CDR3 is TGCAGTGCTGCCACAGGTTTCACTAATGAAAAACTGTTTTTT. Translating it yields CSAATGFTNEKLFF.

In its sample, this clonotype was seen many times. This chain links TRBV6-6 with TRBJ1-2; the D gene is possibly TRBD1 (5 bases). Germline loops: CDR1 MNHNY, CDR2 SVGAGI (reference sequence). There are 16 residues in the CDR3. Trimming shortened V by 1 base and J by 1 base, and 13 bases separated the two germline ends. This CDR3 is CASSYLVLGDNYGYTF. The CDR3 region has the DNA TGTGCCAGCAGTTACTTAGTTTTAGGGGATAACTATGGCTACACCTTC.

The chain couples TRBV20-1 to TRBJ2-5; 15 bases are a match to TRBD2. Germline values: CDR1 DFQATT, CDR2 SNEGSKA (reference sequence). CDR3 length equals 17 residues. Trimming took 3 bases from V and 5 from J; bases not matched to a gene: 10. The CDR3 DNA sequence: TGCAGTGCTAGTGGGCCGGGACTAGCGGGAGGATGGGAGACCCAGTACTTC. It is translated as CSASGPGLAGGWETQYF.

Ten or more counts support this clonotype. The chain uses TRBV11-2 and TRBJ2-3, with D hard to call. The length of the CDR3 is 15 residues. V lost 2 bases and J lost 0, with 9 bases in between. From germline, CDR1 is SGHAT and CDR2 FQNNGV. CDR3 amino acids: CASSLRLASTDTQYF. The CDR3 bases are TGTGCCAGCAGCTTACGGCTCGCTAGCACAGATACGCAGTATTTT.

On this clonotype itself: Given a much more abundant clone one base away, this may be a read error. The chain combines TRBV11-2 with TRBJ1-4, with D unclear. Germline V gene lookup returns CDR1 SGHAT and CDR2 FQNNGV. V lost 3 bases and J lost 6, with 8 bases in between. This CDR3 spans 13 amino acids. CDR3 in amino acids: CASSFMWDEKLFF. The CDR3 DNA is TGTGCCAGCAGCTTTATGTGGGATGAAAAACTGTTTTTT.

The rearrangement joins TRBV20-1 to TRBJ1-1, with a possible D match to TRBD1 (6 bases). The CDR3 totals 14 residues. The V end was cut by 3 bases, the J end by 0 bases, with 11 bases between. CDR1 and CDR2 (germline): DFQATT, SNEGSKA (reference sequence). The CDR3 DNA sequence: TGCAGTGCTAGGCGGGGGGCGGTGAACACTGAAGCTTTCTTT. This translates into CSARRGAVNTEAFF.

The J gene is TRBJ2-1, the V gene TRBV27; TRBD1 or TRBD2 may be the D gene (5 bases each). V lost 5 bases and J 4 bases, leaving 21 bases between the germline ends. The CDR3 consists of 17 residues. Germline V gene sequence: CDR1 MNHEY, CDR2 SMNVEV (reference sequence). The CDR3, as DNA: TGTGCCAGCAGTGTCCCGGGGCACCGGATAGCATACAATGAGCAGTTCTTC. Protein product: CASSVPGHRIAYNEQFF.

This clonotype appeared a few times. A read error is possible here, since a much larger clone lies one base away. The V gene is TRBV2, the J gene TRBJ1-5; no firm D call. The germline V gene encodes CDR1 SNHLY and CDR2 FYNNEI. V lost 7 bases to trimming and J lost 3 bases, with 16 bases between them. There are 15 residues in the CDR3. CDR3 protein: CASNAASTPNQPQHF. CDR3 in DNA: TGTGCCAGCAACGCAGCAAGCACCCCCAATCAGCCCCAGCATTTT. The full variable domain, in which reference TRBV2 and TRBJ1-5 provide the parts outside the CDR3, is EPEVTQTPSHQVTQMGQEVILRCVPISNHLYFYWYRQILGQKVEFLVSFYNNEISEKSEIFDDQFSVERPDGSNFTLKIRSTKLEDSAMYFCASNAASTPNQPQHFGDGTRLSIL.

This clonotype was seen a single time. This rearrangement joins TRBV5-1 to TRBJ2-7; D gene uncertain. Trimming pared 1 base from V and 3 bases from J, leaving 11 bases between. CDR3 length: 14 residues. Germline V gene sequence: CDR1 SGHRS, CDR2 YFSETQ. In nucleotides, the CDR3 is TGCGCCAGCAGCTTGTCGTCCTACAACTACGAGCAGTACTTC. The encoded protein is CASSLSSYNYEQYF. Combining the CDR3 with reference TRBV5-1 and TRBJ2-7 gives the whole variable domain KAGVTQTPRYLIKTRGQQVTLSCSPISGHRSVSWYQQTPGQGLQFLFEYFSETQRNKGNFPGRFSGRQFSNSRSEMNVSTLELGDSALYLCASSLSSYNYEQYFGPGTRLTVT.

This clonotype was counted at least ten times. V usage is TRBV30 and J usage is TRBJ2-2; D is perhaps TRBD1 or TRBD2 (5 bases each). V gave up 5 bases and J gave up 4 bases, with 14 bases separating them. The length of the CDR3 is 14 residues. The germline gives CDR1 GTSNPN, CDR2 SVGIG (reference sequence). CDR3: CAWVGRLSTGELFF. The DNA for the CDR3 is TGTGCCTGGGTGGGACGGCTGAGCACCGGGGAGCTGTTTTTT.

The V call is TRBV6-2 or TRBV6-3, the J call TRBJ2-3, with TRBD1 as a possible D gene (6 bases). The CDR3 is 16 amino acids. Germline CDR1 MNHEY, CDR2 SVGEGT. The V end lost 0 bases, the J end lost 2 bases, and 12 bases lay between the germline ends. For the CDR3, the DNA is TGTGCCAGCAGTTACTCACAGGGTATTCCCACAGATACGCAGTATTTT. This translates into CASSYSQGIPTDTQYF.

This clonotype was counted only a few times. This chain links TRBV4-2 with TRBJ2-5, with TRBD2 identical over 11 bases. The CDR3 runs 15 residues. Looked up from germline, CDR1 is LGHNA and CDR2 is YNFKEQ. V was pared by 4 bases and J by 3 bases, with 4 bases of the junction left unmatched. CDR3 nucleotides: TGTGCCAGCAGCCTGCTGACTAGCGGGAAAGAGACCCAGTACTTC. This codes for CASSLLTSGKETQYF.

For this clonotype: This clone may be a read error of a much larger clone one base away. The V and J genes are TRBV6-5 and TRBJ1-1; a weak D match, TRBD1 (6 bases). The CDR3 runs to 15 residues. Per the germline V gene, CDR1 is MNHEY and CDR2 is SVGAGI. The CDR3 DNA reads as TGTGCCAGCAGTTCACCAGGACAGATGAACACTGAAACTTTCTTT. Amino acids: CASSSPGQMNTETFF.

The table lists this clonotype with many counts. The rearrangement links TRBV27 to TRBJ2-3, with D perhaps assigned TRBD1 or TRBD2 (6 bases each). From germline, CDR1 is MNHEY and CDR2 SMNVEV (reference sequence). The V gene lost 2 bases and the J gene lost 2 bases, with 14 bases spanning the gap. CDR3 size: 16 residues. The CDR3 protein is CASSLRKEGVTDTQYF. The CDR3 DNA follows: TGTGCCAGCAGTTTACGTAAGGAGGGGGTCACAGATACGCAGTATTTT.

The chain is built from TRBV28 and TRBJ1-2, with D unclear. Trimming removed 7 bases at V and 8 bases at J, with 23 bases between. The length of the CDR3 is 15 residues. Germline-derived CDR1 and CDR2 are MDHEN and SYDVKM. The CDR3 sequence: CASNPLGYVDRGYTF. The CDR3 DNA reads as TGTGCCAGCAATCCTCTCGGTTATGTCGACCGCGGCTACACCTTC.

V is TRBV5-1 and J is TRBJ2-7; D is possibly TRBD1 (6 bases). CDR3 length: 14 residues. The germline gives CDR1 SGHRS, CDR2 YFSETQ. V was shortened by 4 bases and J by 3 bases, with 14 bases between the two germline ends. CDR3 DNA: TGCGCCAGCAGCGCTGGACAGACCCACTACGAGCAGTACTTC. This sequence encodes CASSAGQTHYEQYF.

This clonotype showed up many times. The rearrangement joins TRBV2 to TRBJ1-5, with D tentatively TRBD1 (5 bases). Germline V lookup: CDR1 SNHLY, CDR2 FYNNEI. V lost 6 bases and J 4 bases, leaving 13 bases between the germline ends. This CDR3 has 14 amino acids. The CDR3 loop is CASSVPGRNQPQHF. For the CDR3, the DNA is TGTGCCAGCAGCGTCCCGGGACGAAATCAGCCCCAGCATTTT.

The chain has TRBV4-1 and TRBJ1-1; D unclear. The CDR3 contains 16 residues. Germline lookup yields CDR1 MGHRA and CDR2 YSYEKL. Trimming cost V 0 bases and J 5 bases, with 16 bases left between them. In DNA form, the CDR3 reads TGCGCCAGCAGCCAAGAACCGGGATCCTTAGGTACTGAAGCTTTCTTT. As protein: CASSQEPGSLGTEAFF.

V and J are TRBV28 and TRBJ1-2; possibly TRBD1 for D (6 bases). Germline values: CDR1 MDHEN, CDR2 SYDVKM. The length of the CDR3 is 16 residues. V was trimmed by 3 bases and J by 2 bases, leaving 16 bases between them. In DNA form, the CDR3 reads TGTGCCAGCAGTTTTTTTTCGGGGGCCAGCAACTATGGCTACACCTTC. Amino acid sequence: CASSFFSGASNYGYTF.

This clonotype was recorded many times. V is TRBV11-2 and J is TRBJ2-1, with 7 bases identical to TRBD2. The trim removed 5 bases at V and 7 bases at J, leaving 8 bases unmatched. The CDR3 length is 14 residues. Germline V gives CDR1 SGHAT, CDR2 FQNNGV. The CDR3 DNA sequence: TGTGCCAGCAGCCCACCCGGGAGGAGTAATGAGCAGTTCTTC. Its translation: CASSPPGRSNEQFF.